The 12 T cell receptor beta chains presented below share a single source sample, sequenced in a study of cytomegalovirus exposure and HLA in healthy donors. Use of 60 Vbeta and 13 Jbeta primers characterized the PCR. Profiling relied on immunoSEQ multiplex PCR, and the TCRdb table lists in-frame clones only, not all of them. The sample consists of 100,000 to 150,000 clones, 80% of them appearing once. Sequenced sample: PBMCs. All receptors derive from a man aged 40-50 years in good health and CMV-seronegative.

The gene calls are TRBV15 and TRBJ2-5; D is ambiguous. Germline V gene data show CDR1 as LNHNV and CDR2 as YYDKDF (reference sequence). The V end lost 0 bases, the J end lost 5 bases, and 4 bases lay between the germline ends. CDR3 length: 12 amino acids. This CDR3 is CATSRDEETQYF. DNA for the CDR3: TGTGCCACCAGCAGAGATGAGGAGACCCAGTACTTC. Full variable domain (outside the CDR3, taken from reference TRBV15 and TRBJ2-5): DAMVIQNPRYQVTQFGKPVTLSCSQTLNHNVMYWYQQKSSQAPKLLFHYYDKDFNNEADTPDNFQSRRPNTSFCFLDIRSPGLGDTAMYLCATSRDEETQYFGPGTRLLVL.

The V and J genes are TRBV28 and TRBJ1-5; D might be TRBD1 (5 bases). Trimming cost V 4 bases and J 1 base, with 8 bases left between them. CDR3 size: 14 residues. Germline-derived CDR1 and CDR2 are MDHEN and SYDVKM. CDR3 residues: CASSSPGSNQPQHF. The CDR3 DNA reads as TGTGCCAGCAGTTCTCCAGGGAGCAATCAGCCCCAGCATTTT.

The J gene is TRBJ2-7, the V gene TRBV13; 10 bases line up with TRBD2. Germline values: CDR1 PRHDT, CDR2 FYEKMQ (reference sequence). The CDR3 contains 19 residues. Trimming took 5 bases from V and 0 from J; bases not matched to a gene: 16. DNA for the CDR3: TGTGCCAGCAGCACCCGCGGACTAGCGGAAACCTACGACTCCTACGAGCAGTACTTC. Translation gives CASSTRGLAETYDSYEQYF.

The chain couples TRBV5-4 to TRBJ2-5, with 12 bases identical to TRBD2. V gave up 2 bases and J gave up 2 bases; unmatched junction bases: 1. Germline V gene sequence: CDR1 SGHNT, CDR2 YYREEE (reference sequence). The CDR3 totals 15 residues. The CDR3 DNA sequence: TGTGCCAGCAGCTTAGGACTAGCGGGACAAGAGACCCAGTACTTC. Its translation is CASSLGLAGQETQYF.

The chain carries TRBV2 and TRBJ1-5; a possible D gene is TRBD1 (6 bases). Trimming cost V 8 bases and J 3 bases, with 14 bases left between them. CDR1 and CDR2 from the germline V gene are SNHLY and FYNNEI. The CDR3 extends over 14 amino acids. The CDR3 sequence: CASALTGYNQPQHF. The DNA of the CDR3 is TGTGCCAGCGCTCTGACAGGTTACAATCAGCCCCAGCATTTT.

This chain links TRBV6-6 with TRBJ2-5; no clear D. The V and J ends lost 5 bases and 5 bases respectively, with 9 bases between them. The CDR3 covers 12 residues. The germline gives CDR1 MNHNY, CDR2 SVGAGI (reference sequence). CDR3: CASSAPQETQYF. The CDR3 nucleotides are TGTGCCAGCAGTGCACCACAGGAGACCCAGTACTTC.

This clone appeared a few times. The chain recombines TRBV5-5 with TRBJ1-1; D not certain. Trimming took off 4 bases at V and 5 bases at J, with 15 bases between the two ends. CDR1 SGHKS and CDR2 YYEKEE come from the germline V gene (reference sequence). CDR3 length: 14 residues. The chain's CDR3 is CASSRLTEGTEAFF. Written as DNA, the CDR3 is TGTGCCAGCAGCCGCCTCACAGAGGGAACTGAAGCTTTCTTT.

The V call is TRBV5-6, the J call TRBJ2-7, with 13 bases identical to TRBD2. The J segment lost 2 bases and the V segment lost 2 bases, leaving 10 bases of the junction unmatched. The germline CDR1 and CDR2 sequences are SGHDT and YYEEEE. The CDR3 runs to 18 residues. As DNA, the CDR3 is TGTGCCAGCAGCTTAGGACTAGCGGGAGCGGATTGGGCCTACGAGCAGTACTTC. It yields the protein CASSLGLAGADWAYEQYF.

The genes are TRBV6-1 and TRBJ1-2; maybe TRBD1 (5 bases). V gave up 5 bases and J gave up 8 bases, with 18 bases separating them. Looked up from germline, CDR1 is MNHNS and CDR2 is SASEGT. The CDR3 is 14 residues long. The CDR3 DNA sequence: TGTGCCAGCAGTCCCCCCGCGGGGGTCGGGGGCTACACCTTC. This gives the protein CASSPPAGVGGYTF.

V is TRBV6-1 and J is TRBJ2-7; no clear D. The germline gives CDR1 MNHNS, CDR2 SASEGT. Deletions cut 8 bases from V and 4 bases from J, with 9 bases between. This CDR3 has 11 residues. The DNA of the CDR3 is TGTGCCAGCCGCACTTGGTACGAGCAGTACTTC. Its protein is CASRTWYEQYF.

J is TRBJ1-6 and V is TRBV5-3; a possible D gene is TRBD1 (5 bases). TRBV5-3 falls under the ORF class, with uncertain function. V lost 4 bases and J 1 base, leaving 24 bases between the germline ends. This CDR3 is 20 amino acids long. The CDR3 spells CARSMDGPGGLSSYNSPLHF. CDR3 nucleotide sequence: TGTGCCAGAAGCATGGATGGCCCGGGGGGGTTAAGTTCCTATAATTCACCCCTCCACTTT.

This clone is a singleton in its sample. V usage is TRBV28 and J usage is TRBJ1-1; maybe TRBD1 (5 bases). V was cut by 4 bases and J by 0 bases, with 15 bases left in between. The germline CDR1 and CDR2 sequences are MDHEN and SYDVKM. There are 16 residues in the CDR3. The CDR3 loop reads CASSWAATGLNTEAFF. In DNA, the CDR3 is TGTGCCAGCAGTTGGGCCGCCACAGGATTGAACACTGAAGCTTTCTTT.